This passage covers 8 T cell receptor beta chains from one sample sequenced in a study of early T cells in non-severe SARS-CoV-2 infection. MiXCR, run by TCRdb on the 5' RACE reads, gives a single entry per CDR3 protein. The data show under 70,000 distinct CDR3 sequences, approximately 6.1% seen once. The input for sequencing was whole blood, taken at baseline. The receptors were sampled from an adult who was a healthcare worker with PCR-confirmed SARS-CoV-2 infection or an uninfected control (not recorded which).

This clonotype was seen at least ten times. At one end, the junction sequence differs from germline, possibly due to a read error. V is TRBV12-3 or TRBV12-4 and J is TRBJ1-1; TRBD1 is a possible D gene (6 bases). CDR3 size: 14 residues. CDR3 bases: TGTGCCAGCAGTTTCGGGACACCGAACACTGAAGCCTTCTTT. Translating gives CASSFGTPNTEAFF.

There are many counts of this clonotype. This chain connects TRBV7-9 to TRBJ1-5; D possibly corresponds to TRBD1 (6 bases). The CDR3 covers 14 residues. V shed 3 bases and J shed 5 bases, with 11 bases lying between them. The germline V gene encodes CDR1 SEHNR and CDR2 FQNEAQ (reference sequence). CDR3 residues: CASSFTGNDQPQHF. CDR3 nucleotide sequence: TGTGCCAGCAGCTTCACAGGGAATGATCAGCCCCAGCATTTT.

This clonotype appeared a few times. J is TRBJ1-2 and V is TRBV29-1; D not resolved. Germline lookup yields CDR1 SQVTM and CDR2 ANQGSEA. V lost 8 bases and J lost 8, with 12 bases in between. There are 10 residues in the CDR3. The CDR3 sequence is CSTEEGGYTF. The CDR3, as DNA: TGCAGCACTGAGGAAGGAGGCTACACCTTC.

This clonotype was found many times. In nucleotides, the CDR3 is TGTGCCAGCAGCTTTCAAGGGGCCAAGAACACCGGGGAGCTGTTTTTT. This sequence encodes CASSFQGAKNTGELFF. The rearrangement links TRBV7-2 to TRBJ2-2; maybe TRBD1 (5 bases). The germline CDR1 and CDR2 sequences are SGHTA and FQGNSA. This CDR3 is 16 amino acids long. Trimming removed 3 bases at V and 1 base at J, with 12 bases between. The full variable domain, its missing parts supplied by reference TRBV7-2 and TRBJ2-2, is GAGVSQSPSNKVTEKGKDVELRCDPISGHTALYWYRQSLGQGLEFLIYFQGNSAPDKSGLPSDRFSAERTGGSVSTLTIQRTQQEDSAVYLCASSFQGAKNTGELFFGEGSRLTVL.

This clonotype appeared many times. The V call is TRBV4-3, the J call TRBJ2-3; 10 bases agree with TRBD2. The germline V gene has CDR1 LGHNA and CDR2 YSLEER. The CDR3 consists of 20 residues. Trimming cost V 0 bases and J 3 bases; bases outside gene matches: 15. CDR3: CASSQDSGRALRDRTDTQYF. The CDR3 bases are TGCGCCAGCAGCCAAGACAGCGGGAGGGCTTTAAGGGATAGGACAGATACGCAGTATTTT.

The V call is TRBV25-1, the J call TRBJ1-3, with D unresolved. The CDR3 totals 13 residues. Per the germline V gene, CDR1 is MGHDK and CDR2 is SYGVNS. V shed 3 bases and J shed 1 base, with 4 bases lying between them. CDR3 amino acids: CASSEGSGNTIYF. For the CDR3, the DNA is TGTGCCAGCAGTGAGGGTTCTGGAAACACCATATATTTT.

A few counts support this clonotype. The chain couples TRBV28 to TRBJ2-5; 8 bases map to TRBD2. J gave up 5 bases and V 3 bases, and 11 bases lay outside the gene matches. The CDR3 consists of 16 residues. Germline CDR1 MDHEN, CDR2 SYDVKM. In DNA, the CDR3 is TGTGCCAGCAGTTTGTACCGGACTAGCTTTAGTGAGACCCAGTACTTC. This encodes CASSLYRTSFSETQYF.

The sample holds many counts of this clonotype. The chain couples TRBV7-8 to TRBJ2-5, with unresolved D. Per the germline V gene, CDR1 is SGHVS and CDR2 is FQNEAQ. The ends were cut back, 5 bases at V and 4 bases at J, with 14 bases in the middle. The CDR3 contains 14 residues. CDR3 bases: TGTGCCAGCAGCCCCATCAGTTGGGGAGAGACCCAGTACTTC. This encodes CASSPISWGETQYF.